This entry is about one T cell receptor beta chain. Its antigen remains unknown. J was trimmed by 0 bases and V by 5 bases; bases with no gene match: 9. From germline, CDR1 is SGHDN and CDR2 FVKESK. This CDR3 is built from 16 residues. This sample is drawn from a study of T cell responses to AZD1222 COVID-19 vaccine. Notes on the study in general: The sample set comprised mostly white British donors with more females, and clonal diversity was possibly underestimated.

Here immunoSEQ multiplex PCR was the method, and the copy in TCRdb shows in-frame clones only, minus some. The repertoire holds around 170,000 clones, with approximately 91% as singletons. The material was peripheral blood, obtained on day 0 of AZD1222 vaccination. The chain links TRBV14 to TRBJ2-7; 8 nucleotides line up with TRBD2. The origin of this receptor is an adult in good health. In DNA form, the CDR3 reads TGTGCCAGCAGCTCATTAAGCGGGGGAAGCTCCTACGAGCAGTACTTC. This translates into CASSSLSGGSSYEQYF.